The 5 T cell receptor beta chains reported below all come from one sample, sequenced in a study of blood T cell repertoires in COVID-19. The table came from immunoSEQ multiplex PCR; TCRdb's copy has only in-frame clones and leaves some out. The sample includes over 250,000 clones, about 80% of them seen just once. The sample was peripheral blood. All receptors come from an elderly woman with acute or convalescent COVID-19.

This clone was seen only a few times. In nucleotides, the CDR3 is TGTGCCAGCAGTAACCAGGGGGTTCGAAGGAATGAGCAGTTCTTC. As protein: CASSNQGVRRNEQFF. The chain joins TRBV2 to TRBJ2-1; 7 bases are shared with TRBD1. The germline CDR1 and CDR2 sequences are SNHLY and FYNNEI. V gave up 5 bases and J gave up 7 bases; unmatched junction bases: 11. This CDR3 has 15 residues.

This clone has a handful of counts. In DNA form, the CDR3 reads TGTGCCAGCTCAGAACAGGGGGTGGACGAGCAGTACTTC. Encoded protein: CASSEQGVDEQYF. The chain employs TRBV18 and TRBJ2-7; 8 nucleotides agree with TRBD1. CDR1 KGHSH and CDR2 LQKENI come from the germline V gene. J gave up 5 bases and V 5 bases, and 5 bases lay outside the gene matches. This CDR3 has 13 amino acids.

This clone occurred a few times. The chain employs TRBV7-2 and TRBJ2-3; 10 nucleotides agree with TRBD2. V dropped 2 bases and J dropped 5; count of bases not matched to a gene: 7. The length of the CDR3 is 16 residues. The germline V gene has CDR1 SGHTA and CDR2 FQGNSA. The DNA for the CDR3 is TGTGCCAGCAGCTTATCGAGCGGGAGGGCCAGAGATACGCAGTATTTT. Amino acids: CASSLSSGRARDTQYF.

This chain's CDR3 is CSASLGGSTDTQYF. The CDR3 DNA reads as TGCAGTGCTAGTTTGGGCGGGAGCACAGATACGCAGTATTTT. The chain couples TRBV20-1 to TRBJ2-3; D possibly corresponds to TRBD2 (5 bases). This CDR3 region has 14 residues. The germline V and J ends were trimmed by 3 bases and 0 bases, with 10 bases remaining between them. CDR1 is DFQATT and CDR2 is SNEGSKA in the germline V gene (reference sequence).

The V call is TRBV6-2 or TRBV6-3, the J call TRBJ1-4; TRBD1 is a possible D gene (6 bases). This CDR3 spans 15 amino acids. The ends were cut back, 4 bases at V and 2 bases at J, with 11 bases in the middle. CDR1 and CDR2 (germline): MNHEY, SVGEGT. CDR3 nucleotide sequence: TGTGCCAGCAGTTCCGGGGGGCTGACTAATGAAAAACTGTTTTTT. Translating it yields CASSSGGLTNEKLFF.